These 2 T cell receptor beta chains were sequenced from one sample in a study of PD-1 blockade in classical Hodgkin lymphoma. Measured with immunoSEQ multiplex PCR; TCRdb has only the in-frame clones, and not every one. The sample records some 21,000 clones, roughly 78% being singletons. Autologous stem cell transplantation was followed by relapse in every patient, and brentuximab vedotin exposure varied. The input for sequencing was peripheral blood mononuclear cells (PBMCs), taken before the second cycle of nivolumab. The receptors come from a human donor with classical Hodgkin lymphoma.

V is TRBV2 and J is TRBJ2-3; TRBD2 aligns across 7 bases. Unmatched junction bases numbered 6, after V lost 7 bases and J lost 5 bases. CDR1 and CDR2 (germline): SNHLY, FYNNEI. The CDR3 sequence is 13 residues long. DNA of the CDR3: TGTGCCAGCATTGGGGGGGTAGGAGATACGCAGTATTTT. Translation gives CASIGGVGDTQYF.

The rearrangement uses TRBV19 and TRBJ1-6; 9 nucleotides match TRBD1. This CDR3 is 16 amino acids long. V dropped 8 bases and J dropped 8; count of bases not matched to a gene: 13. CDR1 and CDR2 from the germline V gene are LNHDA and SQIVND (reference sequence). The CDR3 here is CASRSGTGNFDSPLHF. The CDR3 bases are TGTGCCAGTCGGTCCGGGACAGGGAATTTTGATTCACCCCTCCACTTT.